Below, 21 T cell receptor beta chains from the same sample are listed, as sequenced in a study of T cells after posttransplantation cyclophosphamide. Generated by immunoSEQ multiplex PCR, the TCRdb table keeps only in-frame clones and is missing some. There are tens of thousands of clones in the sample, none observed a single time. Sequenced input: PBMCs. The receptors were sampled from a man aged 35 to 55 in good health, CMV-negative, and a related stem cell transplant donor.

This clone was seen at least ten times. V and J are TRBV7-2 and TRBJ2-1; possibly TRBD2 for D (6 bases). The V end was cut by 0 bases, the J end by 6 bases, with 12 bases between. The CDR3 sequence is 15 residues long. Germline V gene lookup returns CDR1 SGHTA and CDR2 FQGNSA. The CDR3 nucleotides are TGTGCCAGCAGCTTAGCGGGGGAGGAGGGCAATGAGCAGTTCTTC. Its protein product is CASSLAGEEGNEQFF.

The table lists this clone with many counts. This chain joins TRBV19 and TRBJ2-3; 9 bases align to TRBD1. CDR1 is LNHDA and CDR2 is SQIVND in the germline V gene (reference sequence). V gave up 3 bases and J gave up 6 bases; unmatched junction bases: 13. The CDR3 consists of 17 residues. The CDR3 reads CASSISLDRGVADTQYF. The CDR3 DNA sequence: TGTGCCAGTAGTATTAGCTTGGACAGGGGAGTAGCGGATACGCAGTATTTT.

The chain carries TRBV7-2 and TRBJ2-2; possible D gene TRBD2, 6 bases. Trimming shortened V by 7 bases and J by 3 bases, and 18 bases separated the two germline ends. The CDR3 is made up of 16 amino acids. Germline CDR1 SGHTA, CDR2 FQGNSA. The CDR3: CASTPGAGEDTGELFF. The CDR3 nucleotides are TGTGCCAGCACCCCGGGAGCGGGCGAGGACACCGGGGAGCTGTTTTTT.

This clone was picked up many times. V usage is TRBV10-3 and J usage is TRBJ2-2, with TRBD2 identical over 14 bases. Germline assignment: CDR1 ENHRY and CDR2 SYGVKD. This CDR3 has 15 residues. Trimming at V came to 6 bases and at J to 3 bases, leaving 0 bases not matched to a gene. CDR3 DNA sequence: TGTGCCATCAGGGGACTAGCGGGAGACACCGGGGAGCTGTTTTTT. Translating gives CAIRGLAGDTGELFF.

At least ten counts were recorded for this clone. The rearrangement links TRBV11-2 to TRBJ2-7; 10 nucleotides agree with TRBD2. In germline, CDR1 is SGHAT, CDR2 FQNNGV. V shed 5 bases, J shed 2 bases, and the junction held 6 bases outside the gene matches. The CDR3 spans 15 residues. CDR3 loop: CASSGRAGGPYEQYF. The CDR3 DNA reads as TGTGCCAGCAGCGGGCGAGCGGGAGGGCCCTACGAGCAGTACTTC.

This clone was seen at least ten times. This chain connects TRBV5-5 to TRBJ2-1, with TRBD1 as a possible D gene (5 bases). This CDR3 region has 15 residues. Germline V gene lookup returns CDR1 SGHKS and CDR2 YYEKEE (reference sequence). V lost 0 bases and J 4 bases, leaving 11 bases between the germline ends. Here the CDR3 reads CASSLDGDSYNEQFF. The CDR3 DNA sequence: TGTGCCAGCAGCTTGGACGGCGACAGTTACAATGAGCAGTTCTTC.

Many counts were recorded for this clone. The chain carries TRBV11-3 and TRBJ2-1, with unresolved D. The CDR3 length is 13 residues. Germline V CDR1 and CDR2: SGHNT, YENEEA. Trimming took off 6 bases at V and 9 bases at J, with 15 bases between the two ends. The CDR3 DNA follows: TGTGCCAGCAGTCGCTTCAGTGCCACTGAGCAGTTCTTC. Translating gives CASSRFSATEQFF.

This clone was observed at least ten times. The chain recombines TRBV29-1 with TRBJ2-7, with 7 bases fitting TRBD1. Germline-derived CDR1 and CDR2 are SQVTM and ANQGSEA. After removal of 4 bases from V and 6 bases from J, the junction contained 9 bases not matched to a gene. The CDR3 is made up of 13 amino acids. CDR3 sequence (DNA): TGCAGCGTTGCGGGACAGTGGGGGTTCGAGCAGTACTTC. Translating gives CSVAGQWGFEQYF.

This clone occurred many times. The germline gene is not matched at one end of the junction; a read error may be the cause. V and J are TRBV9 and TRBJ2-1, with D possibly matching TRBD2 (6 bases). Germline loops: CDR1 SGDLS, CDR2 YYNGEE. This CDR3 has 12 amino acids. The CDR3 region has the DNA TGTGCCAGCTCCTACTCCGGGAGCGCAATAGTCTTC. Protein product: CASSYSGSAIVF.

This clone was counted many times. CDR3 amino acids: CASSFRVHQPQHF. The CDR3 DNA is TGTGCCAGCAGTTTTCGGGTTCATCAGCCCCAGCATTTT. The chain is built from TRBV27 and TRBJ1-5; no definite D call. V was trimmed by 3 bases and J by 5 bases, leaving 8 bases between them. There are 13 residues in the CDR3. Germline V gene data show CDR1 as MNHEY and CDR2 as SMNVEV (reference sequence).

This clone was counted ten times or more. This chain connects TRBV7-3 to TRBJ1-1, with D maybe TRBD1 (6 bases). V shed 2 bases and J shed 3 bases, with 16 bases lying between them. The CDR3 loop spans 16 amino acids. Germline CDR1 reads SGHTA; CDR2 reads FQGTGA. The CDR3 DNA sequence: TGTGCCAGCAGCTTAGGGCAGGGGCGAGGGGACACTGAAGCTTTCTTT. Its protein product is CASSLGQGRGDTEAFF.

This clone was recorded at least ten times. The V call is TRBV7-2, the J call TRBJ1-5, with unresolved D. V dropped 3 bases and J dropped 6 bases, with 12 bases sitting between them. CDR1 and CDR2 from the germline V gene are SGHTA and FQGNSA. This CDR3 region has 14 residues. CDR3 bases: TGTGCCAGCAGCTTGAGTAACAGTCCTCAGCCCCAGCATTTT. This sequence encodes CASSLSNSPQPQHF.

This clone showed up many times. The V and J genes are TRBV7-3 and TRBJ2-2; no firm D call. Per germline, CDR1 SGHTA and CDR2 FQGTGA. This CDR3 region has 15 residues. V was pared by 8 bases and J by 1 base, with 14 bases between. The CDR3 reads CASSITAQNTGELFF. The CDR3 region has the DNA TGTGCCAGCTCGATCACTGCGCAGAACACCGGGGAGCTGTTTTTT. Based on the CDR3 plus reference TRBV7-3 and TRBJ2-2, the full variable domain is GAGVSQTPSNKVTEKGKYVELRCDPISGHTALYWYRQSLGQGPEFLIYFQGTGAADDSGLPNDRFFAVRPEGSVSTLKIQRTERGDSAVYLCASSITAQNTGELFFGEGSRLTVL.

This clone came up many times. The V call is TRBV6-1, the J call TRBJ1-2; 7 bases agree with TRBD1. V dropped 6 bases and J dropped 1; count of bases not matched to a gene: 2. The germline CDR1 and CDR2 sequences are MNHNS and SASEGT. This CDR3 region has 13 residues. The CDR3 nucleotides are TGTGCCAGCAGAGACAGGGATAACTATGGCTACACCTTC. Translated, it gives CASRDRDNYGYTF.

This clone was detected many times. CDR3 region: CASSLGGASYEQYF. Written as DNA, the CDR3 is TGCGCCAGCAGCTTGGGCGGAGCTTCCTACGAGCAGTACTTC. The V gene is TRBV5-1, the J gene TRBJ2-7; D is ambiguous. CDR1 and CDR2 from the germline V gene are SGHRS and YFSETQ. With 0 bases removed from V and 1 base from J, the gap between germline ends came to 8 bases. The CDR3 length is 14 residues.

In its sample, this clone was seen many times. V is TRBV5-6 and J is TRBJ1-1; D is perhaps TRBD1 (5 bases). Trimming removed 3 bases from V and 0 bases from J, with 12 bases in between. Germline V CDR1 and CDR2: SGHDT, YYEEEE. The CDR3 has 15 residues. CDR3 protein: CASSWGGGLNTEAFF. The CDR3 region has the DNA TGTGCCAGCAGCTGGGGGGGTGGCCTGAACACTGAAGCTTTCTTT.

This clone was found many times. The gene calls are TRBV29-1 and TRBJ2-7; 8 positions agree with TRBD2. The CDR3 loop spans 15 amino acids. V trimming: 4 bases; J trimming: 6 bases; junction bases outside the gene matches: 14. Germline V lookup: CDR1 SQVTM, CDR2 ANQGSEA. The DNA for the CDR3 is TGCAGCGTTGGTTGGTTGAGCGGGAGTCTTCGCGAGCAGTACTTC. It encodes CSVGWLSGSLREQYF.

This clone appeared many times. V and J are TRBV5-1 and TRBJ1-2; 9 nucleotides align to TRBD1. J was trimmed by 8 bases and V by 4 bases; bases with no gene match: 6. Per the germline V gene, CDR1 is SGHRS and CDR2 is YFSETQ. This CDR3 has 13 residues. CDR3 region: CASSQGQGHGYTF. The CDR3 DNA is TGCGCCAGCAGCCAGGGACAGGGTCACGGCTACACCTTC.

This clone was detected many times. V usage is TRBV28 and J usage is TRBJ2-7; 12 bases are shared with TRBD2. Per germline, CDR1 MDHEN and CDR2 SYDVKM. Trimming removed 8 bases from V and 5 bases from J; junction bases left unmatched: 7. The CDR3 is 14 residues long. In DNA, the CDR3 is TGTGCCAGCCATACTAGCGGGAGGATCAACGAGCAGTACTTC. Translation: CASHTSGRINEQYF.

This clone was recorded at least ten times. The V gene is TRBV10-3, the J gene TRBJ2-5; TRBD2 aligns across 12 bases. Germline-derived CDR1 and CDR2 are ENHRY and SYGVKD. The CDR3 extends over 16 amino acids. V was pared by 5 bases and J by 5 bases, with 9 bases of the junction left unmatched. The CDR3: CAISTTSGSQGETQYF. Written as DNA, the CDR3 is TGTGCCATCAGTACGACTAGCGGGAGTCAAGGGGAGACCCAGTACTTC.

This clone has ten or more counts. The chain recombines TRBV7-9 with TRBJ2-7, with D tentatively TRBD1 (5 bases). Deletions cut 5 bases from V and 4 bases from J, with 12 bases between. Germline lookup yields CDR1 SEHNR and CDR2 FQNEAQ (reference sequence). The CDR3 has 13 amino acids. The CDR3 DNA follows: TGTGCCAGCAGCGCGCTATCAGGGTACGAGCAGTACTTC. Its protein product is CASSALSGYEQYF.